Below, one TCR beta chain is given with its context. The repertoire was sequenced with immunoSEQ multiplex PCR; TCRdb's copy has only in-frame clones and lacks some. The sample carries 3,900 or so clones, around 14% recorded once. This record belongs to a study of tumour-infiltrating T cells in Burkitt lymphoma. The sample was tumor tissue. This TCR was sampled from a human donor with Burkitt lymphoma.

The CDR3 sequence is CASSFPERGGNTGELFF. CDR3 DNA: TGTGCCAGCAGCTTTCCGGAGCGGGGGGGGAACACCGGGGAGCTGTTTTTT. This chain connects TRBV7-3 to TRBJ2-2, with 10 bases aligning to TRBD2. Germline trimming cut 3 bases from V and 1 base from J; bases unmatched to any gene: 5. Germline lookup yields CDR1 SGHTA and CDR2 FQGTGA. This CDR3 is 17 amino acids long. The variable domain in full, with the rest retrieved from reference TRBV7-3 and TRBJ2-2, is GAGVSQTPSNKVTEKGKYVELRCDPISGHTALYWYRQSLGQGPEFLIYFQGTGAADDSGLPNDRFFAVRPEGSVSTLKIQRTERGDSAVYLCASSFPERGGNTGELFFGEGSRLTVL.